The rows below give T cell receptor beta chains drawn from one sample of a study of early T cells in non-severe SARS-CoV-2 infection. TCRdb itself ran the 5' RACE reads through MiXCR, one entry per CDR3 protein. The sample shows 57,000 or so distinct CDR3 sequences, around 12% of them seen only once. The sequencing used whole blood, collected at baseline. The receptors shown here come from an adult who was a healthcare worker with PCR-confirmed SARS-CoV-2 infection or an uninfected control (not recorded which). The donor label of this sample is uncertain. The CDR3 runs from the conserved cysteine through the conserved F or W. D genes are given only for firm matches. A row's size may be missing; if present it is once, few, many or a size class.

TRBV18	TRBJ2-2	few	14	-	TGTGCCAGCTCACTTGAACCGAACACCGGGGAGCTGTTTTTT	CASSLEPNTGELFF
TRBV10-2	TRBJ1-1	few	11	-	TGCGCCAGCAGTGCGAACACTGAAGCTTTCTTT	CASSANTEAFF
TRBV6-2/TRBV6-3	TRBJ2-3	-	16	TRBD2	TGTGCCAGCAGTTACGAAGCGGGGCGCTACACAGATGCGCAGTATTTT	CASSYEAGRYTDAQYF
TRBV5-1	TRBJ1-1	few	16	TRBD1	TGCGCCAGCAGCATAGGACAGGGGGCTAAGAACACTGAAGCTTTCTTT	CASSIGQGAKNTEAFF
TRBV27	TRBJ2-2	many	17	TRBD1	TGTGCCAGCAGTTCAGACAAGACAGGGAGGAACACCGGGGAGCTGTTTTTT	CASSSDKTGRNTGELFF
TRBV5-1	TRBJ1-3	-	13	-	TGCGCCAGCAGGAGGGGAGATGGAAACACCATATATTTT	CASRRGDGNTIYF
TRBV3-1	TRBJ1-1	many	14	-	TGTGCCAGCAGCCAATTGGGGGGAGACACTGAAGCTTTCTTT	CASSQLGGDTEAFF
TRBV12-3/TRBV12-4	TRBJ1-5	many	13	TRBD1	TGTGCCAGCAGCTACAGGGGCCAACAGCCCCAGCATTTT	CASSYRGQQPQHF
TRBV10-2	TRBJ2-1	-	16	-	TGCGCCAGCACTCGCAATCCGTCCCTTCCCTACAATGAGCAGTTCTTC	CASTRNPSLPYNEQFF
TRBV14	TRBJ1-5	many	16	-	TGTGCCAGCAGCCAAGGAGGGGGTGGTGGCAATCAGCCCCAGCATTTT	CASSQGGGGGNQPQHF
TRBV4-1	TRBJ1-2	few	14	-	TGCGCCAGCAGCCAAGATGATGGACCTTATGGCTACACCTTC	CASSQDDGPYGYTF
TRBV5-6	TRBJ1-3	-	14	-	TGTGCCAGCAGCCCGACAGGTTCTGGAAACACCATATATTTT	CASSPTGSGNTIYF
TRBV3-1	TRBJ1-3	few	16	TRBD1	TGTGCCAGCAGCCAAGGTTGGCAGGGGGTAGGAAACACCATATATTTT	CASSQGWQGVGNTIYF
TRBV11-2	TRBJ2-2	many	15	TRBD2	TGTGCCAGCAGCCTTAGCGGGCTGAACACCGGGGAGCTGTTTTTT	CASSLSGLNTGELFF
TRBV7-8	TRBJ1-1	few	14	-	TGTGCCAGCAGCCCGAGAAAGGGGAGCACTGAAGCTTTCTTT	CASSPRKGSTEAFF
TRBV6-2/TRBV6-3	TRBJ1-6	few	12	-	TGTGCCAGCAATGAGGCGGATTCACCCCTCCACTTT	CASNEADSPLHF
TRBV19	TRBJ1-2	few	14	-	TGTGCCGGATCACAGGGCGCCCCACCTTATGGCTACACCTTC	CAGSQGAPPYGYTF
TRBV12-3/TRBV12-4	TRBJ1-4	many	17	-	TGTGCCAGCAGTAAACTTAAGGGCTTCCCGCGGATCGAAAAACTGTTTTTT	CASSKLKGFPRIEKLFF
TRBV5-1	TRBJ1-3	many	15	-	TGCGCCAGCAGCTTGGATGGGACAACTGGAAACACCATATATTTT	CASSLDGTTGNTIYF
TRBV12-3/TRBV12-4	TRBJ1-3	many	16	-	TGTGCCAGCAGACGAAGGGGACGGAGCTCTGGAAACACCATATATTTT	CASRRRGRSSGNTIYF
TRBV25-1	TRBJ1-5	few	20	-	TGTGCCAGCAGTGGGGGGGAGACAGCAAACCCAAACCCGGGGAATCAGCCCCAGCATTTT	CASSGGETANPNPGNQPQHF
TRBV4-1	TRBJ1-2	-	15	-	TGCGCCAGCAGCGGTCTATGGGAGCCTCGCTATGGCTACACCTTC	CASSGLWEPRYGYTF
TRBV2	TRBJ2-2	many	14	-	TGTGCCAGCAAAGAGGACCTGAACACCGGGGAGCTGTTTTTT	CASKEDLNTGELFF
TRBV7-6	TRBJ2-5	few	14	-	TGTGCCAGCAGCTTATGGGCAGGGAGGCGTCCGGGGTACTTC	CASSLWAGRRPGYF
TRBV11-3	TRBJ2-3	-	14	-	TGTGCCAGCAGCTTCGACGCAGGCACAGATACGCAGTATTTT	CASSFDAGTDTQYF
TRBV7-6	TRBJ2-5	many	15	TRBD2	TGTGCCAGCAGCTTGGCTAGCGGGGGGCAAGAGACCCAGTACTTC	CASSLASGGQETQYF
TRBV5-6	TRBJ1-2	-	15	TRBD1	TGTGCCAGCAGCTCGGAGACGGACAGGGTCTATGGCTACACCTTC	CASSSETDRVYGYTF
TRBV20-1	TRBJ1-1	few	14	-	TGCAGTGCGCCCCCCGGACTAGCGGGCACTGAAGCTTTCTTT	CSAPPGLAGTEAFF
TRBV6-2/TRBV6-3	TRBJ2-2	many	14	TRBD1	TGTGCCAGCGGACAGGGGACGAACACCGGGGAGCTGTTTTTT	CASGQGTNTGELFF
TRBV2	TRBJ2-1	few	14	-	TGTGCCAGCAGTATCGGGGAAGGCCAAAATGAGCAGTTCTTC	CASSIGEGQNEQFF
TRBV30	TRBJ2-2	-	12	-	TGTGCCTCGGAGGAGAACACCGGGGAGCTGTTTTTT	CASEENTGELFF
TRBV20-1	TRBJ2-1	few	16	-	TGCAGTGCTCCCTCATCGGGCAGTTTTTCCTACAATGAGCAGTTCTTC	CSAPSSGSFSYNEQFF
TRBV20-1	TRBJ1-1	-	14	-	TGCAGTGCTAGGGGCGACACAGCGAACACTGAAGCTTTCTTT	CSARGDTANTEAFF
TRBV20-1	TRBJ2-2	few	15	-	TGCAGTGCTAGTGCCAGGCTCGGGAACACCGGGGAGCTGTTTTTT	CSASARLGNTGELFF
TRBV12-3/TRBV12-4	TRBJ1-6	many	15	TRBD1	TGTGCCAGCAGTTCCCGGGACAGCTATAATTCACCCCTCCACTTT	CASSSRDSYNSPLHF
TRBV6-1	TRBJ2-2	-	16	-	TGTGCCAGCACCTTGACCGACCAATGGGCCACCGGGGAGCTGTTTTTT	CASTLTDQWATGELFF
TRBV20-1	TRBJ2-3	few	13	TRBD2	TGCAGTGCCCCAGCCATGACTAGCGGGGGGCAGTATTTT	CSAPAMTSGGQYF
TRBV3-1	TRBJ1-1	few	15	-	TGTGCCAGCAGCCTCAAAAGGGGGGGGAACACTGAAGCTTTCTTT	CASSLKRGGNTEAFF
TRBV3-1	TRBJ2-3	many	11	-	TGTGCCAGCAGCCAGGGACCAACGCAGTATTTT	CASSQGPTQYF
TRBV5-4	TRBJ2-2	-	15	-	TGTGCCAGCAGCTTCGGCGTTACGAACACCGGGGAGCTGTTTTTT	CASSFGVTNTGELFF
TRBV12-3/TRBV12-4	TRBJ2-5	few	13	-	TGTGCCAGCAGTTTCAGGGGACAAGAGACCCAGTACTTC	CASSFRGQETQYF
TRBV12-5	TRBJ2-2	few	19	TRBD1	TGTGCTAGTGGTTTGGTACTTAGGGGTATCAGGGGGCAAACCGGGGAGCTGTTTTTT	CASGLVLRGIRGQTGELFF
TRBV4-1	TRBJ2-3	many	17	TRBD2	TGCGCCAGCAGCCAAGCCTCTAGCGGGGGACGCACAGATACGCAGTATTTT	CASSQASSGGRTDTQYF
TRBV12-3/TRBV12-4	TRBJ1-2	-	14	-	TGTGCCAGCAGTTTAGGGGGCAGGGCTTATGGCTACACCTTC	CASSLGGRAYGYTF
TRBV6-6	TRBJ1-3	few	11	-	TGTGCCAGCAGCTCTACTAACACCATATATTTT	CASSSTNTIYF
TRBV19	TRBJ1-5	few	16	-	TGTGCCAGTGCCAAACAGGGCTCTGTGGGCAATCAGCCCCAGCATTTT	CASAKQGSVGNQPQHF
TRBV5-1	TRBJ2-3	-	15	-	TGCGCCAGCAGCTCGGGATTTGGGGGCACAGATACGCAGTATTTT	CASSSGFGGTDTQYF
TRBV5-1	TRBJ2-1	few	13	TRBD2	TGCGCCAGTTCCGGACTAGCGGGGGGCCAGCAGTTCTTC	CASSGLAGGQQFF
TRBV2	TRBJ2-3	few	11	-	TGTGCCAGCACTCCTACAGATACGCAGTATTTT	CASTPTDTQYF
TRBV7-3	TRBJ1-6	-	16	-	TGTGCCAGCAGCCCCGGGCTGGGCAGGGTGAATTCACCCCTCCACTTT	CASSPGLGRVNSPLHF
TRBV18	TRBJ1-1	few	13	-	TGTGCCAGCTCACCGTCCCAGGGGTCTGAAGCTTTCTTT	CASSPSQGSEAFF
TRBV19	TRBJ2-3	-	13	-	TGTGCCACTCGCTCGCCTAGCACAGATACGCAGTATTTT	CATRSPSTDTQYF
TRBV3-1	TRBJ2-6	-	18	-	TGTGCCAGCAGCCAAACAGCGATAGAAAGCTCTGGGGCCAACGTCCTGACTTTC	CASSQTAIESSGANVLTF
TRBV30	TRBJ1-1	many	15	-	TGTGCCTGGAGTTCTCCTTGGGATCCGGGCACTGAAGCTTTCTTT	CAWSSPWDPGTEAFF
TRBV5-1	TRBJ2-1	once	16	-	TGCGCCAGCAGCCGTATGGAGCTAGCAGCACGGAATGAGCAGTTCTTC	CASSRMELAARNEQFF
TRBV18	TRBJ2-3	-	13	-	TGTGCCAGCTCACCACAGCGCACAGATACGCAGTATTTT	CASSPQRTDTQYF
TRBV11-2	TRBJ1-2	few	18	-	TGTGCCAGCAGCTTAGATCTAGAGGTAGCCGCTACGCGGGGTGGCTACACCTTC	CASSLDLEVAATRGGYTF